The 9 T cell receptor beta chains reported below all come from one sample, sequenced in a study of human T cells and chemical hapten exposure. Time point noted: pre-sensitization, week 0. Noted treatment: therapeutic diphenylcyclopropenone sensitization with weekly scalp DPC. A single record per CDR3 protein comes from TCRdb applying MiXCR to the RACE reads. This sample has 85,000 to 120,000 distinct CDR3 sequences, with around 10% found just once. The sequencing here drew on whole blood, taken in connection with sensitization to the hapten diphenylcyclopropenone (DPC). The receptors here all came from a woman between 50 and 59 years old with alopecia areata. Some clones in this sample may be carry-over from other donors' samples.

The genes are TRBV4-2 and TRBJ2-1; no definite D call. Per the germline V gene, CDR1 is LGHNA and CDR2 is YNFKEQ. The CDR3 sequence is 16 residues long. Trimming shortened V by 6 bases and J by 0 bases, and 15 bases separated the two germline ends. The CDR3 bases are TGTGCCAGCAGTCAAAATGTTGCGTACTCCTACAATGAGCAGTTCTTC. It specifies CASSQNVAYSYNEQFF.

This clonotype showed up many times. CDR3: CASSGKTTGNTEAFF. In nucleotides, the CDR3 is TGTGCCAGCAGCGGAAAAACGACAGGAAACACTGAAGCTTTCTTT. V is TRBV5-6 and J is TRBJ1-1; weak D call: TRBD1 (6 bases). V shed 4 bases and J shed 2 bases, with 15 bases lying between them. The CDR3 loop spans 15 amino acids. Germline V gene lookup returns CDR1 SGHDT and CDR2 YYEEEE. Together with reference TRBV5-6 and TRBJ1-1, the CDR3 gives the full variable domain: DAGVTQSPTHLIKTRGQQVTLRCSPKSGHDTVSWYQQALGQGPQFIFQYYEEEERQRGNFPDRFSGHQFPNYSSELNVNALLLGDSALYLCASSGKTTGNTEAFFGQGTRLTVV.

The V gene is TRBV19, the J gene TRBJ2-1, with D perhaps given as TRBD1 or TRBD2 (6 bases each). This CDR3 contains 15 residues. Germline loops: CDR1 LNHDA, CDR2 SQIVND (reference sequence). V dropped 4 bases and J dropped 3 bases, with 13 bases sitting between them. CDR3 residues: CASSNRGASYNEQFF. CDR3 DNA sequence: TGTGCCAGTAGTAATAGGGGGGCTAGCTACAATGAGCAGTTCTTC.

This clonotype was seen at least ten times. The chain employs TRBV12-5 and TRBJ2-1, with 8 nucleotides matching TRBD2. Per the germline V gene, CDR1 is LGHNT and CDR2 is FRNRAP. The V segment lost 6 bases and the J segment 0 bases; nucleotides outside the gene matches: 10. The CDR3 is 17 residues long. CDR3 nucleotides: TGTGCTAGTGGCCCGTTGGGCGGGGGGCCCTCCTACAATGAGCAGTTCTTC. Protein product: CASGPLGGGPSYNEQFF.

This chain links TRBV5-1 with TRBJ1-1; the D gene is possibly TRBD1 (5 bases). Germline V gene data show CDR1 as SGHRS and CDR2 as YFSETQ. CDR3 length equals 13 residues. V lost 4 bases and J 9 bases, leaving 16 bases between the germline ends. In nucleotides, the CDR3 is TGCGCCAGCAGCATGTGGGACGGTGAAAAAGCTTTCTTT. This codes for CASSMWDGEKAFF.

This clonotype was recorded many times. This chain joins TRBV10-3 and TRBJ2-7; tentative D call: TRBD1 (5 bases). The V end was cut by 3 bases, the J end by 2 bases, with 14 bases between. This CDR3 has 15 residues. Germline V gene lookup returns CDR1 ENHRY and CDR2 SYGVKD. For the CDR3, the DNA is TGTGCCATCAGTGACCCTCCTCAGGGAACCTACGAGCAGTACTTC. Protein sequence: CAISDPPQGTYEQYF.

This clonotype was picked up one time. The chain joins TRBV5-6 to TRBJ2-3, with D possibly TRBD2 on 5 matching bases. There are 14 residues in the CDR3. V lost 4 bases, J lost 9 bases, and 18 bases lay in between. Germline V gene lookup returns CDR1 SGHDT and CDR2 YYEEEE. The CDR3 bases are TGTGCCAGCAGCCTGGTAAGGGAGAGGGAAACGCAGTATTTT. This codes for CASSLVRERETQYF. Full variable domain (remainder filled in from reference TRBV5-6 and TRBJ2-3): DAGVTQSPTHLIKTRGQQVTLRCSPKSGHDTVSWYQQALGQGPQFIFQYYEEEERQRGNFPDRFSGHQFPNYSSELNVNALLLGDSALYLCASSLVRERETQYFGPGTRLTVL.

In this sample, this clonotype turned up many times. This sequence joins TRBV28 and TRBJ1-4, with TRBD1 matching 7 bases. Germline CDR1 is MDHEN and CDR2 is SYDVKM. There are 14 residues in the CDR3. Germline trimming cut 5 bases from V and 5 bases from J; bases unmatched to any gene: 5. CDR3 sequence (DNA): TGTGCCAGCAGTCCGGGACAGCTGAATGAAAAACTGTTTTTT. Translated: CASSPGQLNEKLFF.

The chain has TRBV27 and TRBJ2-1; D unclear. Trimming left V 5 bases short and J 10 bases short, with 9 bases between. There are 11 residues in the CDR3. Germline-derived CDR1 and CDR2 are MNHEY and SMNVEV (reference sequence). CDR3 in DNA: TGTGCCAGCAGTACCTTACTAGAGCAGTTCTTC. Protein sequence: CASSTLLEQFF.